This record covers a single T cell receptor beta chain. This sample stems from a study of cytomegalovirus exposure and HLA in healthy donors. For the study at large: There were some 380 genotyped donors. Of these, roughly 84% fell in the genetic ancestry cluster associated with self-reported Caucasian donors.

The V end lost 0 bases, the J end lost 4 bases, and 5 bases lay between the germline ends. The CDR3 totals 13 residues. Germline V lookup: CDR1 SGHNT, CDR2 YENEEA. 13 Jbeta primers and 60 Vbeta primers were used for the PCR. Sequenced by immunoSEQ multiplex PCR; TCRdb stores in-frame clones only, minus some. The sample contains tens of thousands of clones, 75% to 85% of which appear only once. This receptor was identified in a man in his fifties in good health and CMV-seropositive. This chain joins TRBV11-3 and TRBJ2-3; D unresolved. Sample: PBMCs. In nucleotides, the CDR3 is TGTGCCAGCAGCTTAGACACGGCAGATACGCAGTATTTT. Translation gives CASSLDTADTQYF.